The 31 T cell receptor beta chains listed next were all sequenced from one sample in a study of control samples from healthy donors and cancer patients. Some clones are missing from TCRdb's copy, which holds only in-frame ones; the method was immunoSEQ multiplex PCR. The sample has about 98,000 clones, 92% seen once. Sequenced material: blood. Source of these receptors: a woman aged 18-29 years in good health.

This chain uses TRBV5-4 with TRBJ2-3; 9 bases line up with TRBD1. CDR1 and CDR2 from the germline V gene are SGHNT and YYREEE (reference sequence). V dropped 4 bases and J dropped 4; count of bases not matched to a gene: 7. The CDR3 runs to 15 residues. This chain's CDR3 is CASSLYRGQADTQYF. CDR3 nucleotide sequence: TGTGCCAGCAGCCTATACAGGGGGCAGGCAGATACGCAGTATTTT. Full variable domain (missing parts from reference TRBV5-4 and TRBJ2-3): ETGVTQSPTHLIKTRGQQVTLRCSSQSGHNTVSWYQQALGQGPQFIFQYYREEENGRGNFPPRFSGLQFPNYSSELNVNALELDDSALYLCASSLYRGQADTQYFGPGTRLTVL.

The chain couples TRBV7-2 to TRBJ2-2; the D is unclear. The germline V gene has CDR1 SGHTA and CDR2 FQGNSA. The V end was cut by 1 base, the J end by 5 bases, with 11 bases between. The CDR3 contains 15 residues. The CDR3 sequence: CASSLGSHRTGELFF. The DNA of the CDR3 is TGTGCCAGCAGCTTAGGGTCCCATAGAACCGGGGAGCTGTTTTTT.

In its sample, this clone was seen a few times. The J gene is TRBJ1-5, the V gene TRBV10-2; unclear D gene. Trimming pared 3 bases from V and 2 bases from J, leaving 5 bases between. Germline V gene lookup returns CDR1 WSHSY and CDR2 SAAADI. This CDR3 is built from 13 residues. As DNA, the CDR3 is TGCGCCAGCAGTGACGGGGGCAATCAGCCCCAGCATTTT. Its translation: CASSDGGNQPQHF.

The gene calls are TRBV6-5 and TRBJ1-2, with a tentative D call TRBD1 (5 bases). Germline CDR1 MNHEY, CDR2 SVGAGI. The length of the CDR3 is 13 residues. The V gene lost 2 bases and the J gene lost 8 bases, with 12 bases spanning the gap. CDR3 DNA sequence: TGTGCCAGCAGTTACGGGGCAGGGCTCGGCTACACCTTC. Residues: CASSYGAGLGYTF.

The chain links TRBV2 to TRBJ1-5; D perhaps matches TRBD1 (6 bases). CDR3 length: 14 residues. V was pared by 4 bases and J by 6 bases, with 13 bases between. Germline CDR1 SNHLY, CDR2 FYNNEI. In DNA form, the CDR3 reads TGTGCCAGCAGTGGCAGGGGAGGGACTCAGCCCCAGCATTTT. It encodes CASSGRGGTQPQHF.

CDR3 loop: CASSYFDSRNQPQHF. The CDR3 DNA is TGTGCCAGCAGTTACTTCGACAGTCGCAATCAGCCCCAGCATTTT. J is TRBJ1-5 and V is TRBV6-5; D is perhaps TRBD1 (5 bases). Trimming shortened V by 1 base and J by 2 bases, and 9 bases separated the two germline ends. The CDR3 runs 15 residues. Per the germline V gene, CDR1 is MNHEY and CDR2 is SVGAGI.

This clone was observed a handful of times. V gene TRBV7-9 combines with J gene TRBJ1-5; TRBD1 aligns across 11 bases. The CDR3 consists of 15 residues. After removal of 8 bases from V and 6 bases from J, the junction contained 9 bases not matched to a gene. CDR1 and CDR2 (germline): SEHNR, FQNEAQ (reference sequence). CDR3 sequence (DNA): TGTGCCAGCGGATATCCGGGACAGGGGGTTCAGCCCCAGCATTTT. This gives the protein CASGYPGQGVQPQHF.

The chain uses TRBV7-3 and TRBJ2-3; 12 positions agree with TRBD2. V shed 1 base, J shed 4 bases, and the junction held 18 bases outside the gene matches. CDR3 length equals 21 residues. CDR1 SGHTA and CDR2 FQGTGA come from the germline V gene. The CDR3 reads CASSLMGAGLAGGRSSDTQYF. The DNA for the CDR3 is TGTGCCAGCAGCTTAATGGGGGCCGGGCTAGCGGGAGGGAGATCATCAGATACGCAGTATTTT.

This sequence joins TRBV6-5 and TRBJ1-6, with D possibly TRBD1 on 5 matching bases. This CDR3 is 12 amino acids long. The germline CDR1 and CDR2 sequences are MNHEY and SVGAGI. V gave up 11 bases and J gave up 6 bases, with 11 bases separating them. The CDR3 coding sequence is TGTGCCGGCGGGACGAGTAATTCACCCCTCCACTTT. It yields the protein CAGGTSNSPLHF.

The V gene is TRBV9, the J gene TRBJ2-7; 8 bases are shared with TRBD2. CDR1 is SGDLS and CDR2 is YYNGEE in the germline V gene. CDR3 length: 15 residues. Unmatched junction bases numbered 8, after V lost 4 bases and J lost 2 bases. CDR3 coding DNA: TGTGCCAGCAGCTATCAGGGCGGGGGGACCTACGAGCAGTACTTC. It specifies CASSYQGGGTYEQYF.

This clone was counted only a few times. The rearrangement joins TRBV7-9 to TRBJ2-5; 14 bases are shared with TRBD2. The CDR3 extends over 16 amino acids. From germline, CDR1 is SEHNR and CDR2 FQNEAQ (reference sequence). Germline trimming cut 5 bases from V and 6 bases from J; bases unmatched to any gene: 8. Here the CDR3 DNA reads TGTGCCAGCAGCCCCAGACTAGCGGGGGGGCCGAAGACCCAGTACTTC. Translating gives CASSPRLAGGPKTQYF.

V is TRBV4-1 and J is TRBJ2-7; 10 bases align to TRBD2. This CDR3 is built from 18 residues. With V trimmed by 4 bases and J by 3 bases, 15 bases remained unmatched. CDR1 and CDR2 (germline): MGHRA, YSYEKL. CDR3 sequence: CASSPVATSGLRGYEQYF. The CDR3 DNA sequence: TGCGCCAGCAGCCCAGTGGCGACTAGCGGGCTGAGGGGCTACGAGCAGTACTTC.

J is TRBJ1-2 and V is TRBV11-3, with a possible D match to TRBD1 (5 bases). The germline CDR1 and CDR2 sequences are SGHNT and YENEEA. The CDR3 length is 16 residues. V gave up 0 bases and J gave up 3 bases, with 14 bases separating them. The CDR3 spells CASSLDLYRDDYGYTF. As DNA, the CDR3 is TGTGCCAGCAGCTTAGATCTGTACCGGGACGACTATGGCTACACCTTC.

The rearrangement uses TRBV20-1 and TRBJ1-1, with TRBD1 as a possible D gene (5 bases). Germline assignment: CDR1 DFQATT and CDR2 SNEGSKA (reference sequence). Trimming removed 3 bases from V and 7 bases from J, with 12 bases in between. The CDR3 spans 12 residues. The CDR3 coding sequence is TGCAGTGCTAGTATGGGGGGTGATGAAGCTTTCTTT. Its protein is CSASMGGDEAFF.

The chain employs TRBV29-1 and TRBJ1-4, with 7 bases lining up with TRBD1. The length of the CDR3 is 14 residues. Germline assignment: CDR1 SQVTM and CDR2 ANQGSEA. V dropped 7 bases and J dropped 5; count of bases not matched to a gene: 10. This chain's CDR3 is CSGSTGTVNEKLFF. As DNA, the CDR3 is TGCAGCGGGTCAACCGGGACAGTAAATGAAAAACTGTTTTTT.

This chain connects TRBV18 to TRBJ2-7; D might be TRBD1 (5 bases). V was pared by 1 base and J by 2 bases, with 15 bases between. CDR1 is KGHSH and CDR2 is LQKENI in the germline V gene. The length of the CDR3 is 16 residues. CDR3 region: CASSPRQAGYPYEQYF. Written as DNA, the CDR3 is TGTGCCAGCTCACCACGCCAGGCAGGGTACCCCTACGAGCAGTACTTC.

The rearrangement joins TRBV4-3 to TRBJ2-5, with D possibly TRBD1 on 5 matching bases. Trimming cost V 0 bases and J 4 bases, with 9 bases left between them. The CDR3 spans 14 residues. In germline, CDR1 is LGHNA, CDR2 YSLEER. DNA for the CDR3: TGCGCCAGCAGCCAAGAGGTCAGGGTAGAGACCCAGTACTTC. It encodes CASSQEVRVETQYF.

This sequence joins TRBV19 and TRBJ2-7; D is possibly TRBD1 (5 bases). The length of the CDR3 is 14 residues. The germline CDR1 and CDR2 sequences are LNHDA and SQIVND (reference sequence). V was shortened by 7 bases and J by 0 bases, with 13 bases between the two germline ends. CDR3: CASTRDSYSYEQYF. CDR3 in DNA: TGTGCCAGTACCCGAGACAGCTACTCCTACGAGCAGTACTTC.

Comment on this clone: This same CDR3 is encoded by further DNA sequences in the sample. The chain joins TRBV14 to TRBJ2-5; no definite D call. Per germline, CDR1 SGHDN and CDR2 FVKESK. V lost 0 bases and J 4 bases, leaving 6 bases between the germline ends. The length of the CDR3 is 13 residues. CDR3 DNA: TGTGCCAGCAGCCAAGATTTAAGAGAGACCCAGTACTTC. Translating gives CASSQDLRETQYF.

This chain links TRBV2 with TRBJ2-3, with D uncertain. The germline V gene has CDR1 SNHLY and CDR2 FYNNEI. The CDR3 spans 13 residues. The V gene lost 8 bases and the J gene lost 2 bases, with 11 bases spanning the gap. CDR3 DNA: TGTGCCAGCTACCCAGCATTCACAGATACGCAGTATTTT. It translates to CASYPAFTDTQYF.

V and J are TRBV5-4 and TRBJ2-5; the D is unclear. Trimming took 1 base from V and 2 from J, leaving 6 bases between them. The germline CDR1 and CDR2 sequences are SGHNT and YYREEE (reference sequence). The CDR3 has 13 residues. CDR3 DNA sequence: TGTGCCAGCAGCTTGAAAGGGCAAGAGACCCAGTACTTC. Residues: CASSLKGQETQYF. Full variable domain (missing parts from reference TRBV5-4 and TRBJ2-5): ETGVTQSPTHLIKTRGQQVTLRCSSQSGHNTVSWYQQALGQGPQFIFQYYREEENGRGNFPPRFSGLQFPNYSSELNVNALELDDSALYLCASSLKGQETQYFGPGTRLLVL.

This chain links TRBV5-1 with TRBJ1-4; a weak D match, TRBD1 (5 bases). The length of the CDR3 is 15 residues. The germline gives CDR1 SGHRS, CDR2 YFSETQ. Trimming pared 0 bases from V and 0 bases from J, leaving 6 bases between. The CDR3 nucleotides read TGCGCCAGCAGCTTGGGGGGGACAACTAATGAAAAACTGTTTTTT. Protein sequence: CASSLGGTTNEKLFF.

The chain is built from TRBV10-3 and TRBJ1-1, with TRBD1 matching over 8 bases. The trim removed 6 bases at V and 7 bases at J, leaving 13 bases unmatched. Per germline, CDR1 ENHRY and CDR2 SYGVKD. The CDR3 covers 15 residues. CDR3: CAIRDIRGRSNEAFF. The CDR3 bases are TGTGCCATCAGGGATATCAGGGGGCGTTCAAATGAAGCTTTCTTT.

This chain joins TRBV9 and TRBJ2-2; D remains ambiguous. V was clipped by 0 bases and J by 7 bases, with 7 bases between them. This CDR3 has 13 residues. Germline V gene data show CDR1 as SGDLS and CDR2 as YYNGEE. In DNA form, the CDR3 reads TGTGCCAGCAGCGTAGTGGGGATCGGGGAGCTGTTTTTT. Residues: CASSVVGIGELFF.

This clone came up a few times. The chain links TRBV10-2 to TRBJ2-3, with 7 bases that match TRBD1. V dropped 3 bases and J dropped 5; count of bases not matched to a gene: 8. This CDR3 comprises 15 residues. Per germline, CDR1 WSHSY and CDR2 SAAADI. The CDR3, as DNA: TGCGCCAGCAGTGATCGGACAGGCCCCGGAGATACGCAGTATTTT. This gives the protein CASSDRTGPGDTQYF.

As to this clone: One junction end disagrees with the germline gene, perhaps due to a read error. V gene TRBV11-2 combines with J gene TRBJ2-7; TRBD1 matches 7 bases. This CDR3 contains 16 residues. Germline assignment: CDR1 SGHAT and CDR2 FQNNGV. The CDR3 loop is CASNLVNGGRGNEQYF. CDR3 DNA sequence: TGTGCCAGCAACTTAGTTAATGGGGGCAGGGGGAACGAGCAGTACTTC. Based on the CDR3 plus reference TRBV11-2 and TRBJ2-7, the full variable domain is EAGVAQSPRYKIIEKRQSVAFWCNPISGHATLYWYQQILGQGPKLLIQFQNNGVVDDSQLPKDRFSAERLKGVDSTLKIQPAKLEDSAVYLCASNLVNGGRGNEQYFGPGTRLTVT.

The rearrangement links TRBV6-5 to TRBJ1-5; TRBD1 aligns across 9 bases. Unmatched junction bases numbered 3, after V lost 6 bases and J lost 3 bases. The CDR3 contains 14 residues. Germline CDR1 MNHEY, CDR2 SVGAGI. CDR3 in amino acids: CASSRTGDNQPQHF. CDR3 in DNA: TGTGCCAGCAGCAGGACAGGGGACAATCAGCCCCAGCATTTT.

The gene calls are TRBV9 and TRBJ1-1; D is perhaps TRBD1 (5 bases). This CDR3 is 15 amino acids long. With 2 bases removed from V and 3 bases from J, the gap between germline ends came to 14 bases. The germline gives CDR1 SGDLS, CDR2 YYNGEE. The DNA for the CDR3 is TGTGCCAGCAGCGTTGGGACGGATCACTACACTGAAGCTTTCTTT. Translated, it gives CASSVGTDHYTEAFF.

The chain uses TRBV4-2 and TRBJ1-5; 7 positions match TRBD1. This CDR3 region has 16 residues. J lost 5 bases, V lost 1 base, and 8 bases had no gene match. Germline lookup yields CDR1 LGHNA and CDR2 YNFKEQ. The CDR3 reads CASSQGQGSAYQPQHF. CDR3 nucleotide sequence: TGTGCCAGCAGCCAAGGACAGGGTTCGGCTTATCAGCCCCAGCATTTT.

The genes are TRBV6-6 and TRBJ2-3; D perhaps matches TRBD2 (5 bases). The CDR3 is made up of 13 amino acids. V dropped 6 bases and J dropped 4 bases, with 11 bases sitting between them. CDR1 is MNHNY and CDR2 is SVGAGI in the germline V gene (reference sequence). The CDR3 DNA reads TGTGCCAGCAGCAAGAGAGGGCCAGATACGCAGTATTTT. Its protein is CASSKRGPDTQYF.

This clone was recorded only once. This chain uses TRBV11-3 with TRBJ2-2; TRBD2 agrees at 7 bases. Germline CDR1 is SGHNT and CDR2 is YENEEA. The CDR3 is made up of 13 amino acids. J was trimmed by 7 bases and V by 4 bases; bases with no gene match: 3. CDR3 region: CASSSSGDGELFF. CDR3 bases: TGTGCCAGCAGCTCAAGCGGGGACGGGGAGCTGTTTTTT.